Below, 21 T cell receptor beta chains from the same sample are listed, as sequenced in a study of identical twins. TCRdb reprocessed the 5' RACE reads with MiXCR, giving one entry per CDR3 protein. The table lists 1.5 million to 2 million distinct CDR3 sequences, 32% of them singletons, with more than 0.25% in the top ten. What was sequenced was cord blood. The receptors come from a newborn girl in good health.

The rearrangement uses TRBV4-1 and TRBJ2-7; 7 nucleotides agree with TRBD1. V dropped 0 bases and J dropped 0; count of bases not matched to a gene: 5. CDR1 is MGHRA and CDR2 is YSYEKL in the germline V gene. The CDR3 extends over 16 amino acids. CDR3 in amino acids: CASSQDNRGYSYEQYF. The CDR3 DNA follows: TGCGCCAGCAGCCAAGATAACAGGGGATACTCCTACGAGCAGTACTTC.

The chain uses TRBV4-2 and TRBJ2-2; D might be TRBD1 or TRBD2, each matching 5 bases. The CDR3 runs 16 residues. The germline V and J ends were trimmed by 4 bases and 2 bases, with 14 bases remaining between them. Germline CDR1 is LGHNA and CDR2 is YNFKEQ. The CDR3 region has the DNA TGTGCCAGCAGCCCTAACTCGGGACCAAACACCGGGGAGCTGTTTTTT. It yields the protein CASSPNSGPNTGELFF.

This clonotype was picked up a small number of times. The V call is TRBV19, the J call TRBJ1-4; no clear D. The CDR3 runs 14 residues. Germline V gene lookup returns CDR1 LNHDA and CDR2 SQIVND (reference sequence). Trimming stripped 4 bases from V and 3 bases from J, with 9 bases between. The CDR3 spells CASSTGFANEKLFF. The CDR3 DNA reads TGTGCCAGTAGTACCGGCTTTGCTAATGAAAAACTGTTTTTT.

The rearrangement joins TRBV29-1 to TRBJ2-7, with 10 positions matching TRBD2. V lost 5 bases and J lost 3; bases outside the gene matches: 7. CDR1 is SQVTM, CDR2 ANQGSEA, per germline. The CDR3 totals 14 residues. The CDR3 DNA reads as TGCAGCGTTCTGAGCGGGGGGGTGGTCTACGAGCAGTACTTC. Translation gives CSVLSGGVVYEQYF.

The V gene is TRBV5-1, the J gene TRBJ2-1; D remains ambiguous. The V end was cut by 4 bases, the J end by 4 bases, with 18 bases between. Germline V lookup: CDR1 SGHRS, CDR2 YFSETQ. The CDR3 consists of 16 residues. This CDR3 reads CASSPKAGLSYNEQFF. In nucleotides, the CDR3 is TGCGCCAGCAGCCCCAAGGCCGGTCTATCTTACAATGAGCAGTTCTTC.

Details on this clonotype: Just one base apart from a much larger clone, this may be a read error. V usage is TRBV29-1 and J usage is TRBJ2-7, with D possibly being TRBD1 (7 bases). CDR1 is SQVTM and CDR2 is ANQGSEA in the germline V gene. The CDR3 totals 15 residues. V lost 7 bases and J 4 bases, leaving 23 bases between the germline ends. CDR3 in DNA: TGCAGCGCTGCTTTTCGCGGGACAGCTCGTTACGAGCAGTACTTC. This sequence encodes CSAAFRGTARYEQYF.

The V call is TRBV6-5, the J call TRBJ1-6; tentative D call: TRBD1 (5 bases). The V gene lost 9 bases and the J gene lost 5 bases, with 14 bases spanning the gap. CDR1 MNHEY and CDR2 SVGAGI come from the germline V gene. This CDR3 has 14 amino acids. The CDR3 coding sequence is TGTGCCAGTACGGGGCGATCTGATAATTCACCCCTCCACTTT. Its protein is CASTGRSDNSPLHF.

The CDR3 DNA sequence: TGCAGTGCTAGTAAAGCGGGAGGGATAGAGACCCAGTACTTC. It is translated as CSASKAGGIETQYF. V and J are TRBV20-1 and TRBJ2-5, with 10 bases lining up with TRBD2. V gave up 3 bases and J gave up 4 bases; unmatched junction bases: 5. From germline, CDR1 is DFQATT and CDR2 SNEGSKA (reference sequence). CDR3 length: 14 residues.

This clonotype was counted a single time. This sequence may be a read error, since a much larger clone differs from it by one base. The chain employs TRBV28 and TRBJ2-5; 7 nucleotides line up with TRBD1. The J call could be wrong; TRBJ2-7 is a better fit for the DNA end. Germline V gives CDR1 MDHEN, CDR2 SYDVKM. The CDR3 length is 16 residues. CDR3 nucleotides: TGTGCCAGCAGTCCAGGGGACAGAAGCTCCTACGACGAGCAGTACTTC. Its translation: CASSPGDRSSYDEQYF.

Concerning this clonotype: A much bigger clone sits one base away, suggesting this may be a read error. This sequence joins TRBV27 and TRBJ2-5; 9 nucleotides line up with TRBD2. V dropped 5 bases and J dropped 11; count of bases not matched to a gene: 15. The CDR3 is 15 residues long. Germline V lookup: CDR1 MNHEY, CDR2 SMNVEV (reference sequence). The CDR3 region has the DNA TGTGCCAGCAGTCTCCCTAGCGGGACCTTCAATGAGCAGTACTTC. Translation gives CASSLPSGTFNEQYF.

Points on this clonotype: This may stem from a read error, because a much larger clone lies one nucleotide away. The J gene is TRBJ2-7, the V gene TRBV12-3 or TRBV12-4, with TRBD2 identical over 11 bases. The J segment lost 7 bases and the V segment lost 1 base, leaving 6 bases of the junction unmatched. This CDR3 spans 15 amino acids. The CDR3 bases are TGTGCCAGCAGTTTAGTAGCGGGAGGGGGCAATGAGCAGTACTTC. This encodes CASSLVAGGGNEQYF.

The sample holds a few counts of this clonotype. The rearrangement uses TRBV5-1 and TRBJ2-5; D may be TRBD1 or TRBD2 (5 bases each). Germline V gene sequence: CDR1 SGHRS, CDR2 YFSETQ. Trimming removed 7 bases at V and 2 bases at J, with 12 bases between. CDR3 length: 13 residues. The CDR3 DNA follows: TGCGCCAGCGGGGGTTTGCTTCAAGAGACCCAGTACTTC. Encoded protein: CASGGLLQETQYF.

The chain links TRBV19 to TRBJ1-1; D is uncertain. Germline V gives CDR1 LNHDA, CDR2 SQIVND (reference sequence). The V gene lost 5 bases and the J gene lost 4 bases, with 11 bases spanning the gap. CDR3 length: 13 residues. CDR3 protein: CASSGFGPTEAFF. The CDR3 DNA is TGTGCCAGTAGTGGGTTCGGTCCCACTGAAGCTTTCTTT.

The chain employs TRBV6-1 and TRBJ2-5, with TRBD2 as a possible D gene (5 bases). The CDR3 length is 13 residues. Germline V gene lookup returns CDR1 MNHNS and CDR2 SASEGT. Trimming took 4 bases from V and 3 from J, leaving 9 bases between them. The CDR3: CASSVISEETQYF. Here the CDR3 DNA reads TGTGCCAGCAGTGTTATTAGCGAAGAGACCCAGTACTTC.

This chain connects TRBV7-9 to TRBJ2-7, with 8 nucleotides matching TRBD1. CDR1 is SEHNR and CDR2 is FQNEAQ in the germline V gene (reference sequence). Trimming at V came to 1 base and at J to 1 base, leaving 6 bases not matched to a gene. The CDR3 length is 16 residues. The CDR3 nucleotides are TGTGCCAGCAGCTTAGGGACAGGGCGGTTTTCCTACGAGCAGTACTTC. Residues: CASSLGTGRFSYEQYF.

This rearrangement joins TRBV3-1 to TRBJ2-1, with 8 bases identical to TRBD2. CDR1 and CDR2 from the germline V gene are LGHDT and YNNKEL (reference sequence). The CDR3 extends over 18 amino acids. V was pared by 0 bases and J by 10 bases, with 17 bases of the junction left unmatched. CDR3 DNA: TGTGCCAGCAGCCAAGATCTAGCGGGTGCGATAACCACCTACGAGCAGTTCTTC. This sequence encodes CASSQDLAGAITTYEQFF.

This sequence joins TRBV20-1 and TRBJ2-3; TRBD2 might be the D (5 bases). The V and J ends lost 6 bases and 2 bases respectively, with 15 bases between them. The CDR3 is 14 residues long. Looked up from germline, CDR1 is DFQATT and CDR2 is SNEGSKA (reference sequence). The CDR3 reads CSAQTSFPTDTQYF. In nucleotides, the CDR3 is TGCAGTGCCCAAACTAGTTTCCCCACAGATACGCAGTATTTT.

This clonotype showed up just a few times. The DNA of the CDR3 is TGTGCCAGCTCACCACCCTTAAGTTCGGTATACGAGCAGTACTTC. Its protein product is CASSPPLSSVYEQYF. The J gene is TRBJ2-5, the V gene TRBV18; D not certain. The DNA end favors TRBJ2-7, so the J call may be wrong. The CDR3 runs to 15 residues. Per germline, CDR1 KGHSH and CDR2 LQKENI.

This clonotype was observed at least ten times. The chain is built from TRBV29-1 and TRBJ1-2; 7 bases agree with TRBD1. The CDR3 covers 10 residues. Germline CDR1 and CDR2: SQVTM and ANQGSEA. Unmatched junction bases numbered 6, after V lost 6 bases and J lost 11 bases. The CDR3 loop is CSVLGQWYTF. The CDR3 nucleotides are TGCAGCGTGTTGGGACAGTGGTACACCTTC.

This clonotype was picked up a small number of times. The CDR3 nucleotides read TGCAGTGCTTCCCTAAGGAGGGGCACAGATACGCAGTATTTT. The encoded protein is CSASLRRGTDTQYF. The V gene is TRBV20-1, the J gene TRBJ2-3; D possibly corresponds to TRBD2 (6 bases). This CDR3 has 14 amino acids. CDR1 and CDR2 (germline): DFQATT, SNEGSKA (reference sequence). V was shortened by 5 bases and J by 1 base, with 13 bases between the two germline ends.

This chain joins TRBV6-6 and TRBJ1-4; a weak D match, TRBD1 (5 bases). This CDR3 spans 16 amino acids. Germline V gene lookup returns CDR1 MNHNY and CDR2 SVGAGI (reference sequence). V was pared by 6 bases and J by 3 bases, with 17 bases between. This CDR3 reads CASSPRRGSSNEKLFF. In DNA form, the CDR3 reads TGTGCCAGCAGCCCCCGGCGGGGGTCTTCTAATGAAAAACTGTTTTTT.